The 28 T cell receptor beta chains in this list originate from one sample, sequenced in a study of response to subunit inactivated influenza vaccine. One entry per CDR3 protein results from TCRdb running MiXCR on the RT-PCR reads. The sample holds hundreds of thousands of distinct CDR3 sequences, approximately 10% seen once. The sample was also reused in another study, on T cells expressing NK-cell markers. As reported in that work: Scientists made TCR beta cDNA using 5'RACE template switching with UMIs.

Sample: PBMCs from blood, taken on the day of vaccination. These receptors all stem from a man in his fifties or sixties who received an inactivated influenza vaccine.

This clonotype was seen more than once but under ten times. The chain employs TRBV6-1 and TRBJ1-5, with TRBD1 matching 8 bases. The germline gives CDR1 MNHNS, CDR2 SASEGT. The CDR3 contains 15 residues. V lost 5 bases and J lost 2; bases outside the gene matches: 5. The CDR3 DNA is TGTGCCAGCAGTCCCCTGGGACAGGGCAATCAGCCCCAGCATTTT. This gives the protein CASSPLGQGNQPQHF.

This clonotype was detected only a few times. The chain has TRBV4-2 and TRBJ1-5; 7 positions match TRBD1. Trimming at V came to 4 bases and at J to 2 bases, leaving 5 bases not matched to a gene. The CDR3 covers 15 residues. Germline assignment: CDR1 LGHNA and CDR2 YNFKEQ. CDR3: CASSPTGKGNQPQHF. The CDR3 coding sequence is TGTGCCAGCAGCCCGACAGGGAAGGGCAATCAGCCCCAGCATTTT.

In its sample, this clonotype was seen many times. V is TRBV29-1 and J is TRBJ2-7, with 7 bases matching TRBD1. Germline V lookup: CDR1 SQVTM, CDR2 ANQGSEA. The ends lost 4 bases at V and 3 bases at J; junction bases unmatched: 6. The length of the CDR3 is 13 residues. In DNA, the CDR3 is TGCAGCGTTGTCGCCGACAGGGTCTACGAGCAGTACTTC. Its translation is CSVVADRVYEQYF.

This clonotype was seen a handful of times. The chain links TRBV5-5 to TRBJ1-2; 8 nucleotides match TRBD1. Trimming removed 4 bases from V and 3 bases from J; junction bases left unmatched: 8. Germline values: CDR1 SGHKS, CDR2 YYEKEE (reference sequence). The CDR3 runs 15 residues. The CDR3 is CASSVGQGVYYGYTF. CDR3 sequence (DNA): TGTGCCAGCAGCGTAGGACAGGGAGTTTACTATGGCTACACCTTC.

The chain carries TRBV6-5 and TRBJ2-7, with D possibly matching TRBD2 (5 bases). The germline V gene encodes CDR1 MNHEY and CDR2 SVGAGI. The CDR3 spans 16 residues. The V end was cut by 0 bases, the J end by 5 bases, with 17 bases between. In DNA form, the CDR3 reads TGTGCCAGCAGTTACTCCCGCGGAGGTCCGCCGGACGAGCAGTACTTC. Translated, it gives CASSYSRGGPPDEQYF.

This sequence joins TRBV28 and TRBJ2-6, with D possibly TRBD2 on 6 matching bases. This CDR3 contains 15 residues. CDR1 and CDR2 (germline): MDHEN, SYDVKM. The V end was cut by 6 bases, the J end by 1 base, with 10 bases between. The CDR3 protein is CASRPRGSGANVLTF. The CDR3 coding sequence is TGTGCCAGCAGACCACGGGGGTCTGGGGCCAACGTCCTGACTTTC.

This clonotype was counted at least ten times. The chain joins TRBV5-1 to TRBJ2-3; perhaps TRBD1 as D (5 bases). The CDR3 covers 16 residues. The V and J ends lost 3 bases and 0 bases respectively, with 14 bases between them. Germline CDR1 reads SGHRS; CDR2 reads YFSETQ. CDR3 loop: CASSSAAGFSTDTQYF. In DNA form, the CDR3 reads TGCGCCAGCAGCTCAGCCGCAGGGTTTAGCACAGATACGCAGTATTTT.

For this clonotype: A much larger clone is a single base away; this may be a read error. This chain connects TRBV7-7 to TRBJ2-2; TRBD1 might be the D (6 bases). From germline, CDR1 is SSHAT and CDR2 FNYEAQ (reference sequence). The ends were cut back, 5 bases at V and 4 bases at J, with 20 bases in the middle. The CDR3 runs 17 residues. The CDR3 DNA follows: TGTGCCAGCAGCATATCCCCAGGGGCGGCGGGCACCGGGGAGCTGTTTTTT. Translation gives CASSISPGAAGTGELFF. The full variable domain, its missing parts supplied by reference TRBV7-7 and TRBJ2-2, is GAGVSQSPRYKVTKRGQDVTLRCDPISSHATLYWYQQALGQGPEFLTYFNYEAQPDKSGLPSDRFSAERPEGSISTLTIQRTEQRDSAMYRCASSISPGAAGTGELFFGEGSRLTVL.

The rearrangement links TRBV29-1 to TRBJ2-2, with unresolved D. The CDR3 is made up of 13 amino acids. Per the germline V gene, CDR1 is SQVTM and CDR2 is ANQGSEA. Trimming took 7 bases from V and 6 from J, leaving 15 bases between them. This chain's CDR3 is CSAPSPVSGELFF. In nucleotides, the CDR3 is TGCAGCGCCCCTTCCCCAGTTTCCGGGGAGCTGTTTTTT.

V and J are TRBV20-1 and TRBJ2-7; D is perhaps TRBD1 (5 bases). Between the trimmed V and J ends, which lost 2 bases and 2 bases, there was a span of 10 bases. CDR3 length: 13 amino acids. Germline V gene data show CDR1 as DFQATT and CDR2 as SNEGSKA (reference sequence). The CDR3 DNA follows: TGCAGTGCTAGACCAGGGAATACCTACGAGCAGTACTTC. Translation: CSARPGNTYEQYF.

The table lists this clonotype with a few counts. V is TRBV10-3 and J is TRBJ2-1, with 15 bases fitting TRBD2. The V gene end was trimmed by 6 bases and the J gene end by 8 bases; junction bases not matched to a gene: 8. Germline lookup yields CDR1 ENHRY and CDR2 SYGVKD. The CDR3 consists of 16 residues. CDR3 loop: CAISIGLAGGFYEQFF. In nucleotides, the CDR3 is TGTGCCATCAGCATCGGACTAGCGGGAGGGTTCTATGAGCAGTTCTTC.

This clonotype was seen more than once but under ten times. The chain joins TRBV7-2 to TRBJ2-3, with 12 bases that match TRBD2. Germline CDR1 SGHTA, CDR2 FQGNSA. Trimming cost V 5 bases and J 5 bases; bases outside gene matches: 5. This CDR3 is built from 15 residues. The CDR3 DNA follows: TGTGCCAGCAGCATAAAGGGACTAGCGGGAGATACGCAGTATTTT. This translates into CASSIKGLAGDTQYF.

The CDR3 spells CASSLSFTSGRPWEQYF. CDR3 nucleotide sequence: TGTGCCAGCAGTCTCTCCTTCACTAGCGGGAGGCCGTGGGAGCAGTACTTC. The chain carries TRBV28 and TRBJ2-7, with 12 bases fitting TRBD2. Trimming took 5 bases from V and 7 from J; bases not matched to a gene: 15. Germline CDR1 MDHEN, CDR2 SYDVKM. This CDR3 contains 17 residues.

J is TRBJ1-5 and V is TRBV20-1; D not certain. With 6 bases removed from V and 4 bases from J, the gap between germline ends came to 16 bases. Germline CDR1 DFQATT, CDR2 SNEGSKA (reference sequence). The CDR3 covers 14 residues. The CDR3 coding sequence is TGCAGTGCATCGTCTGGGAGGTTAAATCAGCCCCAGCATTTT. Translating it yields CSASSGRLNQPQHF.

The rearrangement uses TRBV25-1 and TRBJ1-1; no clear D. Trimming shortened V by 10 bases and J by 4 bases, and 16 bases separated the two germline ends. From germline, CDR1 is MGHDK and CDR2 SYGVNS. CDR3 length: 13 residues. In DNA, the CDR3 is TGTGCCATGAGCCCCCGGGTCCTCACTGAAGCTTTCTTT. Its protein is CAMSPRVLTEAFF.

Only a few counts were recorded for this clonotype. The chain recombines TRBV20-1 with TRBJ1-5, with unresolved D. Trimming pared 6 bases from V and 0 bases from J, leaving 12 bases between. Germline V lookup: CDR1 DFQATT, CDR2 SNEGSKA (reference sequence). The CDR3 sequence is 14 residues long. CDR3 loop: CSAIGPYSNQPQHF. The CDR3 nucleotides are TGCAGTGCCATCGGACCTTATAGCAATCAGCCCCAGCATTTT.

CDR3: CSVAGASYNEQFF. The CDR3 DNA is TGCAGCGTTGCGGGGGCATCCTACAATGAGCAGTTCTTC. This chain uses TRBV29-1 with TRBJ2-1; D is perhaps TRBD1 or TRBD2 (6 bases each). This CDR3 comprises 13 residues. Germline CDR1 SQVTM, CDR2 ANQGSEA. The germline V and J ends were trimmed by 4 bases and 1 base, with 8 bases remaining between them.

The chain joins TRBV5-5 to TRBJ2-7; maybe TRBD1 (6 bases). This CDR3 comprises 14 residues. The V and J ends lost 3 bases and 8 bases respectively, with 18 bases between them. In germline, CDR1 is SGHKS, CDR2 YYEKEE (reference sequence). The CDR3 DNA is TGTGCCAGCAGCTGGGGGACAAAAATTTACAAGCAGTACTTC. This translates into CASSWGTKIYKQYF.

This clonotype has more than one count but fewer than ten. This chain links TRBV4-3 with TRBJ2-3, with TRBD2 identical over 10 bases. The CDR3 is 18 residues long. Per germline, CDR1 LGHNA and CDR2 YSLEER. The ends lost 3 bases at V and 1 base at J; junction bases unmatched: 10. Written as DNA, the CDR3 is TGCGCCAGCAGCCATGGGCCTAGCGGGAGAGGTGGCACAGATACGCAGTATTTT. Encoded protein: CASSHGPSGRGGTDTQYF.

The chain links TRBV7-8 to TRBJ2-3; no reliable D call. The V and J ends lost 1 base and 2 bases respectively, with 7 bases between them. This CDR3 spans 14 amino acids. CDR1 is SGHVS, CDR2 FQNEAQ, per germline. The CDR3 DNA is TGTGCCAGCAGCTTAGATACTCTCACAGATACGCAGTATTTT. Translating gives CASSLDTLTDTQYF.

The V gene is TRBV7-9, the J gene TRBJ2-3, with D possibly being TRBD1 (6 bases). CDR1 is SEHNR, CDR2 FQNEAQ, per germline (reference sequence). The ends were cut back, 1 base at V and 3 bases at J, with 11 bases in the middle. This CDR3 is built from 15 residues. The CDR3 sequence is CASSLDLGATDTQYF. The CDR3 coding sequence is TGTGCCAGCAGCTTAGATCTGGGGGCAACAGATACGCAGTATTTT.

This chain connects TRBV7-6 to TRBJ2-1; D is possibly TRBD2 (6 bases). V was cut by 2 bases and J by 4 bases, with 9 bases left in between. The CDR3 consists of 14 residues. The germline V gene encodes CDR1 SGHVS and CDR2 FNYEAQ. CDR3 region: CASSLPGEYNEQFF. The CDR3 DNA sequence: TGTGCCAGCAGCTTACCGGGGGAGTACAATGAGCAGTTCTTC.

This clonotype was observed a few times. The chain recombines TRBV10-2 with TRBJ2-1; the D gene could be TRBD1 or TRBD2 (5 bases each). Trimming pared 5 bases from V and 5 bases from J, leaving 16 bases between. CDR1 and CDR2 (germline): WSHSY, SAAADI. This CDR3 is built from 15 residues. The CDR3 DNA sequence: TGCGCCAGCAGTCCCCACAGGATGGGAGACAATGAGCAGTTCTTC. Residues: CASSPHRMGDNEQFF.

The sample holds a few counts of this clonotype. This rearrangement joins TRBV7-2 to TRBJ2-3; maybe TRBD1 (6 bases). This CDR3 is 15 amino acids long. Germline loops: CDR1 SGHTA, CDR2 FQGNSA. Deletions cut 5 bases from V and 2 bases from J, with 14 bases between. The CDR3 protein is CASSQTGIITDTQYF. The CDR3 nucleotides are TGTGCCAGCAGCCAAACAGGGATTATCACAGATACGCAGTATTTT.

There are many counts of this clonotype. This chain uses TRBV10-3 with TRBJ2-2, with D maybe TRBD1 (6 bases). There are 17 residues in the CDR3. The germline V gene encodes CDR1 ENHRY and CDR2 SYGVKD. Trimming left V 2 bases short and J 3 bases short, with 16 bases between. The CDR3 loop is CAISEQSGGWDTGELFF. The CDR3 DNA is TGTGCCATCAGTGAGCAGAGTGGGGGCTGGGACACCGGGGAGCTGTTTTTT.

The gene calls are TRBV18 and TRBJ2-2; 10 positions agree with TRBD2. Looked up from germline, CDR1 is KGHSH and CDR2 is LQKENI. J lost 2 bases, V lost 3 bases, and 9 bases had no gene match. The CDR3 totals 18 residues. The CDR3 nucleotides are TGTGCCAGCTCACCGAACCGAGCGGGAGGGCCAAACACCGGGGAGCTGTTTTTT. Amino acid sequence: CASSPNRAGGPNTGELFF.

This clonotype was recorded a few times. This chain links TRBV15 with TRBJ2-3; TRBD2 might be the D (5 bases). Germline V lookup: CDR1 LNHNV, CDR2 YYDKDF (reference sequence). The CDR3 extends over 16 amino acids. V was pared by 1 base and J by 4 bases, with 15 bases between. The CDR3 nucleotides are TGTGCCACCAGCAGAGGCGAGGGAGTGGGGTCAGATACGCAGTATTTT. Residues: CATSRGEGVGSDTQYF.

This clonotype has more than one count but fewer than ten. The chain's CDR3 is CAISESDGTVYGYTF. The CDR3 bases are TGTGCCATCAGTGAGTCGGACGGGACAGTTTATGGCTACACCTTC. This chain connects TRBV10-3 to TRBJ1-2; 7 positions agree with TRBD1. Germline V gene data show CDR1 as ENHRY and CDR2 as SYGVKD. This CDR3 comprises 15 residues. After removal of 0 bases from V and 5 bases from J, the junction contained 6 bases not matched to a gene.